The entry below gives a single T cell receptor beta chain sequence along with its context. The target antigen is unknown. The entry originates in a study of T cells expressing NK-cell markers. Study context: It was from sorted CD3+CD56+NKG2C+, CD3+CD56+NKG2C- and CD3+CD56-NKG2C+ T cells that TCR beta repertoires came. Study-wide findings and caveats: Where a handful of donors were concerned, these clonotypes also led the CD3+CD56-NKG2C+ fraction.

Germline loops: CDR1 SGHNT, CDR2 YYREEE (reference sequence). There are 15 residues in the CDR3. TCRdb reprocessed the 5' RACE reads, with one entry per CDR3 protein and no DNA. The sample has fewer than 400,000 distinct CDR3 sequences. The J gene is TRBJ2-1, the V gene TRBV5-4; checking the TCRdb D call of TRBD2 is not possible without DNA. Sequencing input: blood T cells: a sorted CD56 or NKG2C T cell subset, CD4+ or CD8+ T cells, or bulk PBMC T cells (not recorded which). The receptor's source is a woman aged 45-65 years in good health. The CDR3 spells CASSGTPKSPDEQFF. The entire variable domain, with the rest obtained from reference TRBV5-4 and TRBJ2-1, is as follows: ETGVTQSPTHLIKTRGQQVTLRCSSQSGHNTVSWYQQALGQGPQFIFQYYREEENGRGNFPPRFSGLQFPNYSSELNVNALELDDSALYLCASSGTPKSPDEQFFGPGTRLTVL.